This TCR beta chain came from a study of metastatic and nonmetastatic thyroid tumors (dated by TCRdb to about 2020). A note on the overall study: The researchers compared repertoires between peripheral blood samples and tumor or nodule tissue samples from patients with malignant or benign thyroid disease. The full study reports these points: In both blood and tumor samples, malignant tumors were reported to have significantly higher TCR beta diversity than benign nodules.

The library was produced with PCR. The sequencer listed for this sample is Illumina HiSeq 4000. High-throughput sequencing was used to profile the TCR beta-chain CDR3 region of each patient. On the study's bioinformatics: Drawing on CDR3 differences between clinicopathological groups, the researchers built a classifier meant to tell apart patients with distant-metastatic papillary thyroid cancer. The Shannon index was used to measure repertoire diversity, and the Morisita-Horn index was used to measure how similar tumor and blood repertoires were. TCRdb ran its own pipeline on the public reads, namely fastp trimming at Q25 and MiXCR clone calling, and kept in-frame beta chains. TCRdb's processing, not the authors' own work, is the source of the V and J calls. This sample comprises some 25,000 clones, around a fifth of them detected only once. The ten largest clones take up roughly a quarter of the sample.

The sample holds many counts of this clone. No cognate antigen has been identified for it. A much bigger clone sits one base away, suggesting this may be a read error. Other DNA sequences in this sample translate to the same CDR3. The CDR3 has 12 amino acids, counting the end cysteine and phenylalanine. The DNA shown is the 36-base CDR3, in frame from base 1. In the germline V gene (reference sequence), CDR1 corresponds to DFQATT and CDR2 to SNEGSKA. Trimming takes 4 bases from V and 10 bases from J, and the germline ends sit 14 bases apart. None of the patients had been given any treatment before thyroid surgery. The study retrospectively analysed patient clinical samples collected from about 2012 to 2018 using T-cell receptor beta sequencing.

This chain is built from TRBV20-1 and TRBJ2-1; the D gene is possibly TRBD2, with 6 bases matching. This TCR was sampled from a male donor with papillary thyroid cancer or a benign thyroid nodule (not recorded which). Some clones in this sample may be carry-over from other donors' samples. The sample comprised blood. The sequence in DNA is TGCAGTGCTAAACGACTAGTGGACGAGCAGTTCTTC. This translates into CSAKRLVDEQFF.